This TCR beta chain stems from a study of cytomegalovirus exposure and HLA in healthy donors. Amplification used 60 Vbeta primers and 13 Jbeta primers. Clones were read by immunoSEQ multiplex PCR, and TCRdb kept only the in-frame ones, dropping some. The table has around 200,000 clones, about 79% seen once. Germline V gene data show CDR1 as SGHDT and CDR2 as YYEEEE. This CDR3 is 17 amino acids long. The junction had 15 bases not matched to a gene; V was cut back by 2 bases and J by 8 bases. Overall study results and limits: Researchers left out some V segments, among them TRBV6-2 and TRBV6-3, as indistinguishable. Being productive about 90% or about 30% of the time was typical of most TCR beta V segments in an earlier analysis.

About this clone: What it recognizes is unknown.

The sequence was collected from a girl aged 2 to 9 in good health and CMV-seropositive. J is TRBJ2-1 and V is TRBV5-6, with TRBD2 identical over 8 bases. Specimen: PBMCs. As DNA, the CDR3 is TGTGCCAGCAGCTTTAGGCTTGGGACTAGGTTTGGGGATGAGCAGTTCTTC. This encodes CASSFRLGTRFGDEQFF.